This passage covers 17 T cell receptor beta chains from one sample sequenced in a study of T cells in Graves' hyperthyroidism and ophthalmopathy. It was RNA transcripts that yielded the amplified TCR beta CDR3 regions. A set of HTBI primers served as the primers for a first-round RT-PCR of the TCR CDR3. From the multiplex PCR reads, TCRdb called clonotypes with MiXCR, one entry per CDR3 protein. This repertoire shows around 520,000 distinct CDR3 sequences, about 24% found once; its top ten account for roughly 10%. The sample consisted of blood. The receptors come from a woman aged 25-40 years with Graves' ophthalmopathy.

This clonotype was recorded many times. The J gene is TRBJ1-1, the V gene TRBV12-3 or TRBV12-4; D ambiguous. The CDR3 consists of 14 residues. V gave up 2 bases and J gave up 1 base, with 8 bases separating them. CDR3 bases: TGTGCCAGCAGTTTATCGGGGAGGAACACTGAAGCTTTCTTT. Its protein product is CASSLSGRNTEAFF.

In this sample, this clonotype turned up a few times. The CDR3 spells CAWEGLTGANVLTF. For the CDR3, the DNA is TGTGCCTGGGAAGGGCTCACTGGGGCCAACGTCCTGACTTTC. The chain carries TRBV30 and TRBJ2-6, with D unresolved. V gave up 5 bases and J gave up 2 bases, with 10 bases separating them. CDR3 length equals 14 residues. Germline V gene data show CDR1 as GTSNPN and CDR2 as SVGIG (reference sequence).

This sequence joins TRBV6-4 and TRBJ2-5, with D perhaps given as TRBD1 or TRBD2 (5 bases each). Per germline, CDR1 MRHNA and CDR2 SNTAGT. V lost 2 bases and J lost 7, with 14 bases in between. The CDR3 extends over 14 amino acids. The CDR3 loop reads CASSDPVGAGTQYF. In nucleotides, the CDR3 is TGTGCCAGCAGTGACCCGGTCGGGGCAGGGACCCAGTACTTC.

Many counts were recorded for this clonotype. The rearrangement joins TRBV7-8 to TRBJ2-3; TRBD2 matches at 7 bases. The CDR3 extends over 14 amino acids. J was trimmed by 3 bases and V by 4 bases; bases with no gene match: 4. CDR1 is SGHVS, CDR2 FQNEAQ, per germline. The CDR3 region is CASSSGGGTDTQYF. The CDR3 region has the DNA TGTGCCAGCAGCTCGGGCGGGGGTACAGATACGCAGTATTTT.

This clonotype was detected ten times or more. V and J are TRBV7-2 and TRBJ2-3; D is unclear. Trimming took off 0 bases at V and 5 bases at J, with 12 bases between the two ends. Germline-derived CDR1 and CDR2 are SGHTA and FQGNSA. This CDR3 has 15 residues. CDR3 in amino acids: CASSLARLLQDTQYF. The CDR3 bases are TGTGCCAGCAGCTTAGCGCGGCTATTACAAGATACGCAGTATTTT. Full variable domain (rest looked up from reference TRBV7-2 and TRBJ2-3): GAGVSQSPSNKVTEKGKDVELRCDPISGHTALYWYRQSLGQGLEFLIYFQGNSAPDKSGLPSDRFSAERTGGSVSTLTIQRTQQEDSAVYLCASSLARLLQDTQYFGPGTRLTVL.

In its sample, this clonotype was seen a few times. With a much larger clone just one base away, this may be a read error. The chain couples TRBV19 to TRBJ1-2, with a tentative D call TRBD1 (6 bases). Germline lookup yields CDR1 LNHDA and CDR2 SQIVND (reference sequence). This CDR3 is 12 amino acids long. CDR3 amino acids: CVSRGGHPGYTF. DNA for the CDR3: TGTGTCAGTCGGGGGGGGCACCCTGGCTACACCTTC.

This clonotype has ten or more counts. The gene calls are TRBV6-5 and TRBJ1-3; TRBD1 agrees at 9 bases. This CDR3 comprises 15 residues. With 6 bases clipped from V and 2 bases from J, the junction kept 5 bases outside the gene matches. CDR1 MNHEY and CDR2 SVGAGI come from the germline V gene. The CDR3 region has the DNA TGTGCCAGCAGAGCGGGACAGGGCCCTGGAAACACCATATATTTT. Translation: CASRAGQGPGNTIYF.

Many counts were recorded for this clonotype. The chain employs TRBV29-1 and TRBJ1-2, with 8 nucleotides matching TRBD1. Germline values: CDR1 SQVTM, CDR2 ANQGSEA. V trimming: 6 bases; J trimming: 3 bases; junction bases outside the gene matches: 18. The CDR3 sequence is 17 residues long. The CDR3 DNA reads TGCAGCGTGGAGCCACACAGACAGGGGAAAGGGGACTATGGCTACACCTTC. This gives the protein CSVEPHRQGKGDYGYTF.

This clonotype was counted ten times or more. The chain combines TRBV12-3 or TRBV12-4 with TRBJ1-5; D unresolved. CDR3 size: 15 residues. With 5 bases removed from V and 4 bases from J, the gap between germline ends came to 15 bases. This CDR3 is CASSMRTGRNQPQHF. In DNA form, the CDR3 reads TGTGCCAGCAGTATGCGAACTGGAAGAAATCAGCCCCAGCATTTT.

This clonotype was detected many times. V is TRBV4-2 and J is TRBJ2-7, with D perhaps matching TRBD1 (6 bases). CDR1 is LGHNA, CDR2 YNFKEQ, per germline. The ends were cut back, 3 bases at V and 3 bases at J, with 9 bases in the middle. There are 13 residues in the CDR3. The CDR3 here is CASSHWDNYEQYF. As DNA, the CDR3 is TGTGCCAGCAGCCACTGGGACAACTACGAGCAGTACTTC.

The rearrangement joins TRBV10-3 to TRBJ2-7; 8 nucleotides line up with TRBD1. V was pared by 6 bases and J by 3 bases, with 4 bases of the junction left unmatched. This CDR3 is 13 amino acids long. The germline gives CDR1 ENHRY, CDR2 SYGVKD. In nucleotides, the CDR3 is TGTGCCATCAGCGGACAGGGAGGCTACGAGCAGTACTTC. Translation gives CAISGQGGYEQYF.

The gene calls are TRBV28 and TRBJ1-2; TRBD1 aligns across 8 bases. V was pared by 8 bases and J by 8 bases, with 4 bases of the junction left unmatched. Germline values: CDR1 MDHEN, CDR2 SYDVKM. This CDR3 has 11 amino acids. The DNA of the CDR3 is TGTGCCAGCGGGGACAGGAGAGGCTACACCTTC. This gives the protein CASGDRRGYTF.

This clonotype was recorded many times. The CDR3 is CASSFVTAGLHEQYF. The CDR3 nucleotides read TGTGCCAGCAGCTTCGTCACGGCAGGGCTCCACGAGCAGTACTTC. V gene TRBV7-8 combines with J gene TRBJ2-7, with a weak D call TRBD1 (5 bases). CDR1 and CDR2 from the germline V gene are SGHVS and FQNEAQ. The CDR3 spans 15 residues. The germline V and J ends were trimmed by 3 bases and 5 bases, with 17 bases remaining between them.

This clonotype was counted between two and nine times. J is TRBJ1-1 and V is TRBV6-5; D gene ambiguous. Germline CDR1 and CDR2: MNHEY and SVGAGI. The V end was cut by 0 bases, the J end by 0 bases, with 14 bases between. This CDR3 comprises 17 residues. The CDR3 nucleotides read TGTGCCAGCAGTTACTCGTCGAAGGGATACATGAACACTGAAGCTTTCTTT. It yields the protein CASSYSSKGYMNTEAFF.

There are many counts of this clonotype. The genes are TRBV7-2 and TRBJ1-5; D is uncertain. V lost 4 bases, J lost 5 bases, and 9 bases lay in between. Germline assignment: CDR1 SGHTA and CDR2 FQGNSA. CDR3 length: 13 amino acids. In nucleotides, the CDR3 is TGTGCCAGCAGCTCGCAGTCTGATCAGCCCCAGCATTTT. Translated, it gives CASSSQSDQPQHF.

CDR3 sequence reads: CSARTEPNYGYTF. CDR3 sequence (DNA): TGCAGTGCTAGGACGGAACCTAACTATGGCTACACCTTC. The chain recombines TRBV20-1 with TRBJ1-2; D not resolved. The CDR3 has 13 amino acids. In germline, CDR1 is DFQATT, CDR2 SNEGSKA (reference sequence). Trimming removed 3 bases at V and 0 bases at J, with 8 bases between.

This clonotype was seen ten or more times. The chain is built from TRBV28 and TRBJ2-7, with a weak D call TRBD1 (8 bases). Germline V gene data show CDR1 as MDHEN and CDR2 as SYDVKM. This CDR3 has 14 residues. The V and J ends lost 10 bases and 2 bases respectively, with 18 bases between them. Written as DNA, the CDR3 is TGTGCCACCCGCGGGGGACAGGTTACCTACGAGCAGTACTTC. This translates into CATRGGQVTYEQYF.